The 17 T cell receptor beta chains below come from one sample, sequenced in a study of response to subunit inactivated influenza vaccine. TCRdb re-derived calls from the RT-PCR reads in MiXCR, one entry per CDR3 protein. The sample shows about 700,000 distinct CDR3 sequences, 15% to 19% of them seen only once. The sequenced sample was PBMCs from blood, obtained about 13 days after vaccination. The receptors shown here come from a man in his fifties who received an inactivated influenza vaccine.

This chain joins TRBV21-1 and TRBJ1-4; TRBD1 is taken as the D call from the table, unchecked against the DNA. TRBV21-1 is a recognized pseudogene. The CDR3 totals 15 residues. CDR3 protein: CASSTTGTLIEKLFF. CDR3 DNA sequence: TGTGCCAGCAGCACGACCGGGACACTAATTGAAAAACTGTTTTTT.

This clonotype has just a few counts. The chain carries TRBV6-2 or TRBV6-3 and TRBJ2-1; 13 nucleotides match TRBD2. Unmatched junction bases numbered 7, after V lost 6 bases and J lost 8 bases. The V gene's germline CDR1 is MNHEY and CDR2 SVGEGT. The CDR3 runs 15 residues. CDR3 sequence (DNA): TGTGCCAGCAGGATCACTAGCGGGGGGGCCCATGAGCAGTTCTTC. Amino acid sequence: CASRITSGGAHEQFF.

V gene TRBV7-9 combines with J gene TRBJ1-4; D uncertain. Trimming removed 0 bases at V and 8 bases at J, with 4 bases between. Germline loops: CDR1 SEHNR, CDR2 FQNEAQ (reference sequence). The CDR3 consists of 12 residues. The CDR3 nucleotides are TGTGCCAGCAGCTTAGCACAAGAAAAACTGTTTTTT. Its translation: CASSLAQEKLFF.

This chain connects TRBV10-3 to TRBJ2-3; D perhaps matches TRBD2 (6 bases). This CDR3 is built from 14 residues. V dropped 3 bases and J dropped 2 bases, with 9 bases sitting between them. CDR1 and CDR2 (germline): ENHRY, SYGVKD. CDR3 amino acids: CAISDAGITDTQYF. For the CDR3, the DNA is TGTGCCATCAGTGACGCGGGGATCACAGATACGCAGTATTTT.

V gene TRBV6-1 combines with J gene TRBJ1-1; D possibly corresponds to TRBD1 (5 bases). Germline V gene sequence: CDR1 MNHNS, CDR2 SASEGT. V was pared by 7 bases and J by 0 bases, with 21 bases between. This CDR3 spans 17 amino acids. This chain's CDR3 is CASMPDARGSMNTEAFF. Here the CDR3 DNA reads TGTGCCAGCATGCCCGACGCGAGGGGCAGCATGAACACTGAAGCTTTCTTT.

The chain joins TRBV6-1 to TRBJ2-1, with D possibly being TRBD2 (7 bases). Trimming took off 6 bases at V and 10 bases at J, with 25 bases between the two ends. The CDR3 runs to 16 residues. CDR1 MNHNS and CDR2 SASEGT come from the germline V gene. In DNA, the CDR3 is TGTGCCAGCAGCCGTGGGACCCCAAGGGGGGGGGTAGAGCAGTTCTTC. Translation: CASSRGTPRGGVEQFF.

The CDR3 coding sequence is TGTGCCATCAGTGACCGGAGTTCGGGCACAGATACGCAGTATTTT. This encodes CAISDRSSGTDTQYF. The rearrangement links TRBV10-3 to TRBJ2-3; D call uncertain. Per germline, CDR1 ENHRY and CDR2 SYGVKD. V was clipped by 3 bases and J by 1 base, with 11 bases between them. The CDR3 is made up of 15 amino acids.

This clonotype was detected only a few times. This chain uses TRBV6-5 with TRBJ1-2, with a possible D match to TRBD1 (5 bases). V gave up 8 bases and J gave up 7 bases, with 11 bases separating them. The germline V gene encodes CDR1 MNHEY and CDR2 SVGAGI. This CDR3 contains 11 residues. The DNA of the CDR3 is TGTGCCAGCGCGGGCAGGGCTGGCTACACCTTC. Translating it yields CASAGRAGYTF.

The chain employs TRBV20-1 and TRBJ2-2, with D perhaps given as TRBD1 or TRBD2 (5 bases each). V lost 6 bases, J lost 3 bases, and 17 bases lay in between. Germline V gives CDR1 DFQATT, CDR2 SNEGSKA (reference sequence). CDR3 length equals 15 residues. The CDR3 here is CSALHEGWYTGELFF. The CDR3 bases are TGCAGTGCCCTCCATGAGGGGTGGTACACCGGGGAGCTGTTTTTT.

This clonotype has more than one count but fewer than ten. The chain recombines TRBV20-1 with TRBJ2-7; D uncertain. Trimming took off 4 bases at V and 0 bases at J, with 19 bases between the two ends. The germline V gene has CDR1 DFQATT and CDR2 SNEGSKA (reference sequence). There are 16 residues in the CDR3. DNA for the CDR3: TGCAGTGCTAAGATCCTCCGAGGAATGAGCTCCTACGAGCAGTACTTC. Residues: CSAKILRGMSSYEQYF.

The genes are TRBV11-1 and TRBJ2-1; D possibly corresponds to TRBD2 (7 bases). Germline CDR1 SGHAT, CDR2 FQDESV (reference sequence). Trimming removed 6 bases at V and 5 bases at J, with 14 bases between. The CDR3 loop spans 14 amino acids. The CDR3 sequence: CASRTGGGDNEQFF. CDR3 sequence (DNA): TGTGCCAGCAGGACCGGAGGGGGGGACAATGAGCAGTTCTTC.

This chain uses TRBV28 with TRBJ2-7; the D is unclear. Germline assignment: CDR1 MDHEN and CDR2 SYDVKM. The CDR3 totals 13 residues. V shed 3 bases and J shed 4 bases, with 10 bases lying between them. The CDR3 reads CASSLAYLYEQYF. The DNA for the CDR3 is TGTGCCAGCAGTTTGGCCTATTTGTACGAGCAGTACTTC.

The J gene is TRBJ2-3, the V gene TRBV7-2; either TRBD1 or TRBD2 may supply D (5 bases each). The CDR3 totals 14 residues. Germline CDR1 reads SGHTA; CDR2 reads FQGNSA. Trimming left V 5 bases short and J 2 bases short, with 11 bases between. In DNA, the CDR3 is TGTGCCAGCAGCAAGGGACGGAACACAGATACGCAGTATTTT. The encoded protein is CASSKGRNTDTQYF.

This clonotype showed up many times. The rearrangement links TRBV28 to TRBJ1-1; a weak D match, TRBD1 (6 bases). The CDR3 contains 15 residues. V lost 5 bases to trimming and J lost 2 bases, with 15 bases between them. CDR1 is MDHEN and CDR2 is SYDVKM in the germline V gene. CDR3 nucleotide sequence: TGTGCCAGCAGTGGGGGTGGGGGGGGCAACACTGAAGCTTTCTTT. Translating it yields CASSGGGGGNTEAFF.

J is TRBJ1-1 and V is TRBV29-1; no firm D call. The germline V gene has CDR1 SQVTM and CDR2 ANQGSEA. Deletions cut 4 bases from V and 1 base from J, with 7 bases between. This CDR3 comprises 12 residues. CDR3: CSVVAPNTEAFF. The CDR3 coding sequence is TGCAGCGTTGTCGCCCCGAACACTGAAGCTTTCTTT.

This clonotype was observed a few times. This chain links TRBV20-1 with TRBJ2-2; D is undetermined. The germline V and J ends were trimmed by 3 bases and 7 bases, with 15 bases remaining between them. CDR1 DFQATT and CDR2 SNEGSKA come from the germline V gene (reference sequence). The CDR3 sequence is 14 residues long. The CDR3: CSASGRSSLGELFF. The CDR3 DNA reads TGCAGTGCTAGTGGTCGCAGCTCCCTCGGGGAGCTGTTTTTT.

This rearrangement joins TRBV28 to TRBJ2-3; 8 nucleotides align to TRBD1. CDR3 length equals 15 residues. Germline CDR1 and CDR2: MDHEN and SYDVKM. Trimming took 6 bases from V and 1 from J; bases not matched to a gene: 6. The DNA of the CDR3 is TGTGCCAGCAGCTCGTCGGGACAGGGCACAGATACGCAGTATTTT. This sequence encodes CASSSSGQGTDTQYF.